The rows below give T cell receptor beta chains drawn from one sample of a study of T cell repertoires in cytomegalovirus infection. Each CDR3 protein is one row after TCRdb ran MiXCR on the reads. This sample has around 270,000 distinct CDR3 sequences, with 8% to 9.5% found just once. The specimen was PBMCs. The receptors here all came from a human donor in good health (CMV status not recorded). Some clones in this sample may be carry-over from other donors' samples. CDR3s include the opening cysteine and the closing phenylalanine or tryptophan. D genes are given only for firm matches. A clone size is listed for some rows: how often the clone was seen (once, few, many), or a class if it is expanded.

- TRBJ2-2 TRBD2 TRBV5-4 TGTGCCAGCAGCCCGGGACTAGCGGATCTCAACACCGGGGAGCTGTTTTTT CASSPGLADLNTGELFF
many TRBJ2-7 TRBD2 TRBV12-3/TRBV12-4 TGTGCCAGCAGTCTGAGAACGACTAGCTACCCCTACGAGCAGTACTTC CASSLRTTSYPYEQYF
few TRBJ2-7 - TRBV18 TGTGCCAGCTCACCCCCGGATCCAATCTACGAGCAGTACTTC CASSPPDPIYEQYF
few TRBJ2-4 - TRBV12-3/TRBV12-4 TGTGCCAGCAGTTTAGCGCTTGGATCTAAAAACATTCAGTACTTC CASSLALGSKNIQYF
few TRBJ1-5 - TRBV28 TGTGCCAGCAGTTTTGGACTGGGGGGTTATAGCAATCAGCCCCAGCATTTT CASSFGLGGYSNQPQHF
few TRBJ2-5 TRBD2 TRBV7-7 TGTGCCAGCAGCCCGCGGACTAGCGGGGGGGCCGGGACCCAGTACTTC CASSPRTSGGAGTQYF
few TRBJ2-3 - TRBV6-1 TGTGCCAGCAGTGGGACCAACACAGATACGCAGTATTTT CASSGTNTDTQYF
few TRBJ2-5 - TRBV4-1 TGCGCCAGCTCCTATGGAGAGGGCGCACAAGAGACCCAGTACTTC CASSYGEGAQETQYF
many TRBJ2-3 TRBD2 TRBV28 TGTGCCAGCAGTTTACTAGCGGGGGGGCCTAGCACAGATACGCAGTATTTT CASSLLAGGPSTDTQYF
- TRBJ2-7 - TRBV5-1 TGCGCCAGCAGCTCCTTCATGGACGAGCAGTACTTC CASSSFMDEQYF
few TRBJ2-7 - TRBV3-1 TGTGCCAGCAGCCCAGGCGTTGGGGGCGGCTACGAGCAGTACTTC CASSPGVGGGYEQYF
- TRBJ1-1 TRBD1 TRBV7-9 TGTGCCAGCAGCTTAGCTGGGGGACAGGGAGGCACTGAAGCTTTCTTT CASSLAGGQGGTEAFF
many TRBJ2-7 TRBD2 TRBV7-2 TGTGCCAGTTCCCCGGGACTAGGGTATGGTGAGCAGTACTTC CASSPGLGYGEQYF
- TRBJ2-3 TRBD2 TRBV20-1 TGCAGTGCACAATTACTAGCGGGGGACCCAGATACGCAGTATTTT CSAQLLAGDPDTQYF
few TRBJ1-2 TRBD1 TRBV5-1 TGCGCCAGCAGCACCCGGGACAGATCGTATGGCTACACCTTC CASSTRDRSYGYTF
many TRBJ2-1 TRBD2 TRBV19 TGTGCCAGTAGTATAAAGCTAGCGGGGTCAGGGGTCAATGAGCAGTTCTTC CASSIKLAGSGVNEQFF
many TRBJ2-6 - TRBV4-3 TGCGCCAGCAGCCAAGAAGCTGGTCTAAACTCTGGGGCCAACGTCCTGACTTTC CASSQEAGLNSGANVLTF
few TRBJ1-1 - TRBV28 TGTGCCAGCAGTTCCATAGGTGAAGCTTTCTTT CASSSIGEAFF
few TRBJ1-5 TRBD1 TRBV20-1 TGCAGTGGTTCCGGGACAGAGAATCAGCCCCAGCATTTT CSGSGTENQPQHF
- TRBJ2-3 - TRBV20-1 TGCAGTGCTGGACCAACTAGAGGCACAGATACGCAGTATTTT CSAGPTRGTDTQYF
- TRBJ1-2 - TRBV20-1 TGCAGTGCAACGGCTATCAACTATGGCTACACCTTC CSATAINYGYTF
few TRBJ1-1 - TRBV12-3/TRBV12-4 TGTGCCAGCAGTCTCGCAACAGGGATGAACACTGAAGCTTTCTTT CASSLATGMNTEAFF
many TRBJ2-2 - TRBV7-2 TGTGCCAGCAGCTTTAATCGCAGGACAAGGAACACCGGGGAGCTGTTTTTT CASSFNRRTRNTGELFF
many TRBJ2-3 - TRBV14 TGTGCCAGCAGCCAAGTGGGGGGCCTCACAGATACGCAGTATTTT CASSQVGGLTDTQYF
many TRBJ2-2 - TRBV7-2 TGTGCCAGCAGCGTCAGGGTCGGGGAGCTGTTTTTT CASSVRVGELFF
many TRBJ1-5 - TRBV7-3 TGTGCCAGCAGCCTCCGGGACCAGCCCTTT CASSLRDQPF
many TRBJ1-5 TRBD1 TRBV12-5 TGTGCTAGTGGTTTGGTACTTTCAGGGGGAGGCAATCAGCCCCAGCATTTT CASGLVLSGGGNQPQHF
many TRBJ2-3 TRBD2 TRBV6-4 TGTGCCAGCAGACCTACCGGGACTAGCGGACGCGATACGCAGTATTTT CASRPTGTSGRDTQYF
- TRBJ1-3 - TRBV18 TGTGCCAGCTCCAAGGGGTCTGGAAACACCATATATTTT CASSKGSGNTIYF
many TRBJ2-1 TRBD2 TRBV7-2 TGTGCCAGCAGCCTTAGCGGGAGAGGGTACAATGAGCAGTTCTTC CASSLSGRGYNEQFF
few TRBJ1-2 TRBD1 TRBV12-3/TRBV12-4 TGTGCCAGCAGTTTAATGGGGACAGGGCACTATGGCTACACCTTC CASSLMGTGHYGYTF
- TRBJ2-1 TRBD2 TRBV28 TGTGCCAGCAGTTTTCCGTCGGCGGGGGGCCCTGAGCAGTTCTTC CASSFPSAGGPEQFF
- TRBJ1-6 - TRBV7-8 TGTGCCAGCAGCTTAGCGTCGAGCTCCTATAATTCACCCCTCCACTTT CASSLASSSYNSPLHF
many TRBJ2-5 - TRBV20-1 TGCAGTGCTCGCGGACGGGGGAAGGAGACCCAGTACTTC CSARGRGKETQYF
- TRBJ2-2 TRBD1 TRBV28 TGTGCCAGCAGTACAGGGGGACGAACCGGGGAGCTGTTTTTT CASSTGGRTGELFF
few TRBJ1-1 TRBD1 TRBV5-5 TGTGCCAGCAACCTAGACAGGGGAACTGAAGCTTTCTTT CASNLDRGTEAFF
many TRBJ2-7 TRBD1 TRBV28 TGTGCCAGCAGTTTAATGGGACAGGGGGGAAAAGAGCAGTACTTC CASSLMGQGGKEQYF
many TRBJ2-7 TRBD2 TRBV7-2 TGTGCCAGCAGCTTAGGCCGACTAGCGGGATCCTCCCCCTACGAGCAGTACTTC CASSLGRLAGSSPYEQYF
many TRBJ1-1 - TRBV7-2 TGTGCCAGCAGCTCCGAGGGTTACACTGAAGCTTTCTTT CASSSEGYTEAFF
many TRBJ2-7 TRBD2 TRBV7-9 TGTGCCCTTGGGGTACTAGCGGGAGGCCCGTACTTC CALGVLAGGPYF
many TRBJ1-2 - TRBV7-6 TGTGCCAGCAGCCCCAACGGGTTGCTTGTGGGCCAGGCTAACTATGGCTACACCTTC CASSPNGLLVGQANYGYTF
many TRBJ2-5 - TRBV7-9 TGTGCCAGCAGTATGGCAAGAGGTCAAGAGACCCAGTACTTC CASSMARGQETQYF
many TRBJ1-5 - TRBV7-2 TGTGCCAGCAGCTTAAAACAGGGCACCGATCAGCCCCAGCATTTT CASSLKQGTDQPQHF
many TRBJ2-7 TRBD1 TRBV7-6 TGTGCCAGCAGCAGACGGACAGGGAACTCCTACGAGCAGTACTTC CASSRRTGNSYEQYF
many TRBJ1-1 TRBD1 TRBV4-3 TGCGCCAGCAGGCAAGACCCCCAGGGGGGGGGCACTGAAGCTTTCTTT CASRQDPQGGGTEAFF
many TRBJ2-1 TRBD2 TRBV7-2 TGTGCCAGCGGGCGTATAGCGGGGGGAGGCAATGAGCAGTTCTTC CASGRIAGGGNEQFF
- TRBJ2-5 - TRBV2 TGTGCCAGCAGTGCTCACCTCCGGGACGGATTGGCGACCCAGTACTTC CASSAHLRDGLATQYF
many TRBJ1-4 - TRBV7-2 TGTGCCAGCAGCCCTAGGGGGAATGAAAAACTGTTTTTT CASSPRGNEKLFF
many TRBJ2-5 - TRBV20-1 TGCAGTGCTACGTCACTCACAGGGCCGCGCGGATCCCAGTACTTC CSATSLTGPRGSQYF
many TRBJ2-1 TRBD2 TRBV28 TGTGCCAGCAGTCCCCAACTAGCGGGGGCTTACAATGAGCAGTTCTTC CASSPQLAGAYNEQFF
many TRBJ2-5 - TRBV7-2 TGTGCCAGCAGCTTTTCGTTGGGGGGTGGGGGAGAAGAGACCCAGTACTTC CASSFSLGGGGEETQYF
many TRBJ2-5 TRBD2 TRBV12-3/TRBV12-4 TGTGCCAGCAGTTTAGGGAGCGGGAGATACCAAGAGACCCAGTACTTC CASSLGSGRYQETQYF